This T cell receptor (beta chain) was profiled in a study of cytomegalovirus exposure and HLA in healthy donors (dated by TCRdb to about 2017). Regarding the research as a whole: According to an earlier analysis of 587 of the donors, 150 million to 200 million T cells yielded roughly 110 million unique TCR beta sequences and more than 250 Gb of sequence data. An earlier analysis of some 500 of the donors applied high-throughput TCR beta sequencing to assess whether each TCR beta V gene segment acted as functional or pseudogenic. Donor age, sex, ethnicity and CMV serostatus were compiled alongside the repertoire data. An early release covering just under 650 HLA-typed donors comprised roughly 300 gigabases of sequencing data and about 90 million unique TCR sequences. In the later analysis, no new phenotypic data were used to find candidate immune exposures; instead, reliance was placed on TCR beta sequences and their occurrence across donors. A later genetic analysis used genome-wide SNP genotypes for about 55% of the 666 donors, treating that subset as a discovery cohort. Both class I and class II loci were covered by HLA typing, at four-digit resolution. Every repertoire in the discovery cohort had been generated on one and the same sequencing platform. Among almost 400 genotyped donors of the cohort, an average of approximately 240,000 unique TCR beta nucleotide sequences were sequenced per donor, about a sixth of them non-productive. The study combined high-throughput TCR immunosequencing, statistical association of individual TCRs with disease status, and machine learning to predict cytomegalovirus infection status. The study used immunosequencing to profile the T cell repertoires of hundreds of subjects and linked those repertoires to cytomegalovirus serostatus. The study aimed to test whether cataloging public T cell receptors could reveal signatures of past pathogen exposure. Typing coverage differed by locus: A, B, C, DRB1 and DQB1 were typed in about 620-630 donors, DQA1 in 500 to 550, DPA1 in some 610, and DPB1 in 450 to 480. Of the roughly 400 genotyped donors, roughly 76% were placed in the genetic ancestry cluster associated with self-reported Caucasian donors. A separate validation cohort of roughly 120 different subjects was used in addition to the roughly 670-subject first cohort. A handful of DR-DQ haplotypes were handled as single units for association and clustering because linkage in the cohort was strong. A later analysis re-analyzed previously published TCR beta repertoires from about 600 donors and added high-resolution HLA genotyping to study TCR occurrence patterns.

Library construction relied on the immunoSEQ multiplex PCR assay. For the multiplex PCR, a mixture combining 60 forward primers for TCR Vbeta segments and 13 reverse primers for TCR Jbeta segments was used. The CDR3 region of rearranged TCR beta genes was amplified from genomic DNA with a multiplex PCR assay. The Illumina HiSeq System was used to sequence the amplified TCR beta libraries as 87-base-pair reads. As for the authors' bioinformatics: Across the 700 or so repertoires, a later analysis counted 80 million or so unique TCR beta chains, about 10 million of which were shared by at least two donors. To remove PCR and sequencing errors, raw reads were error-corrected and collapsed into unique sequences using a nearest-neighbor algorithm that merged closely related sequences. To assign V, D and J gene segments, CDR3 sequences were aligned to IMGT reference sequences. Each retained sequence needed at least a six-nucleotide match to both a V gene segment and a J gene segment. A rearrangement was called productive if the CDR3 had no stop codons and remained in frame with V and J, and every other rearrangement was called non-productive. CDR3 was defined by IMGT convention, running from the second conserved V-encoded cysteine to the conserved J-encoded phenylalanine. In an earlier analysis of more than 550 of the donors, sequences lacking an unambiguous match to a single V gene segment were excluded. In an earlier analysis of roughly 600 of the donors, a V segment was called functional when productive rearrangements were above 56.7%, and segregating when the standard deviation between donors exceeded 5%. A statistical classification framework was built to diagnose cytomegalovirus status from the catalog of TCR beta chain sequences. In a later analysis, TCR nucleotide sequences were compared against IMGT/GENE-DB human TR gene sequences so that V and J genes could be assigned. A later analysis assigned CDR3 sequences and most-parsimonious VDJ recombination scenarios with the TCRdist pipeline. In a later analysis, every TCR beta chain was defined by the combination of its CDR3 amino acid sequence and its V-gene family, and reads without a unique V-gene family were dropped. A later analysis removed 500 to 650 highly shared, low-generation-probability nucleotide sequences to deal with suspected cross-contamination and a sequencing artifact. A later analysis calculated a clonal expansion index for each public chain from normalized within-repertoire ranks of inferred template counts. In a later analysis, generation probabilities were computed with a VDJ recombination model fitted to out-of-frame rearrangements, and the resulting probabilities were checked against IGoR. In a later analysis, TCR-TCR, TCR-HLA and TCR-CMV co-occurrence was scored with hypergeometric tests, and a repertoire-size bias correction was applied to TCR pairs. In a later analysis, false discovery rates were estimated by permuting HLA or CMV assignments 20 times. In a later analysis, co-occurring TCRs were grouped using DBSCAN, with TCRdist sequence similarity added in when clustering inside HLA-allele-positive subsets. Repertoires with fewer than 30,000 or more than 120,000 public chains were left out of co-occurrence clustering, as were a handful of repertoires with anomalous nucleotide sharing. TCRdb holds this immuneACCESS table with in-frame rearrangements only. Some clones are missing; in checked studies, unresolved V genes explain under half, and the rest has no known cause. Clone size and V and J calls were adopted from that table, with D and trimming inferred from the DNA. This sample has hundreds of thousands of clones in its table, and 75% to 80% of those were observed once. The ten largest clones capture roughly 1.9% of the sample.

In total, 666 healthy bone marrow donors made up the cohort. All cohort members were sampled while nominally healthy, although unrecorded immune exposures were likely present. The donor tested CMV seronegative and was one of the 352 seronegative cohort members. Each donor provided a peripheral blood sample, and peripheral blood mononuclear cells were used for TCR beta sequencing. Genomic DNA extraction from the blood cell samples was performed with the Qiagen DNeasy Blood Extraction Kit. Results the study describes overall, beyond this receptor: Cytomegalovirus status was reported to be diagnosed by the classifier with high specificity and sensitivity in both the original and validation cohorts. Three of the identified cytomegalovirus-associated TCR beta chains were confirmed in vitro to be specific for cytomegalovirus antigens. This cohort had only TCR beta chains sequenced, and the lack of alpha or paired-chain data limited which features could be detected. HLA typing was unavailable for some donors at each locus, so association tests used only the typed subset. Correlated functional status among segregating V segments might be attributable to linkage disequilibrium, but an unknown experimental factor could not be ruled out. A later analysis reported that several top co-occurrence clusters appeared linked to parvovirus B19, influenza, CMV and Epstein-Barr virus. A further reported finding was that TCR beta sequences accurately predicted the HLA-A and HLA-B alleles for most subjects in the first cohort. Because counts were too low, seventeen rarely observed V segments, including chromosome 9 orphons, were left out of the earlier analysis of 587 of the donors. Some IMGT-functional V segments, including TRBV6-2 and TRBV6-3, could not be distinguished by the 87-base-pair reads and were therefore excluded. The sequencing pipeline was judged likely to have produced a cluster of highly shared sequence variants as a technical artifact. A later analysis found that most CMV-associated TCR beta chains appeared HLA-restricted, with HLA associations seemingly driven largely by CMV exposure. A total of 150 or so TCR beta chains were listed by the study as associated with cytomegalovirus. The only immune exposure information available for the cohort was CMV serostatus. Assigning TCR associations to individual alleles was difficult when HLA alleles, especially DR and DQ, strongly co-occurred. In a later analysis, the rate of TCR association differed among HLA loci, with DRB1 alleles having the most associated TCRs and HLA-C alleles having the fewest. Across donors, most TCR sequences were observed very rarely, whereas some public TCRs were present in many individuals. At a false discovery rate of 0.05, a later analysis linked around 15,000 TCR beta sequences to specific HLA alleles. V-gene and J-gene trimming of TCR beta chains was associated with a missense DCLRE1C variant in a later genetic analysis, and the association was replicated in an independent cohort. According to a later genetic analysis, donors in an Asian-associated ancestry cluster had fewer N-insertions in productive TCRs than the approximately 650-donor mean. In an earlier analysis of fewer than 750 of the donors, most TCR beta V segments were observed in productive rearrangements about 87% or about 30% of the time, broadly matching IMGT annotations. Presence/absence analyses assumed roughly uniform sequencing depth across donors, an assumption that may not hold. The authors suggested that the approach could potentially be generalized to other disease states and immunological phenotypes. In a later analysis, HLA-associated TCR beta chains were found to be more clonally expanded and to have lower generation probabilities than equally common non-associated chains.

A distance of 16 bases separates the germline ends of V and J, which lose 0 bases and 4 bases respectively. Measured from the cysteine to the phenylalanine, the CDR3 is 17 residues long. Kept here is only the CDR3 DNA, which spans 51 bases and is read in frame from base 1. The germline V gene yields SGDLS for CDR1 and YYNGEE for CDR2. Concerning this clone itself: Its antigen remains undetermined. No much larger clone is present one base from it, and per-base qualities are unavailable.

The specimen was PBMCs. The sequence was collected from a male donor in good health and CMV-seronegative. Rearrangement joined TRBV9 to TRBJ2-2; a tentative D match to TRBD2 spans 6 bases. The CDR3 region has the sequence CASSVVLGAGLTGELFF. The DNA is TGTGCCAGCAGCGTAGTATTAGGTGCGGGACTCACCGGGGAGCTGTTTTTT.